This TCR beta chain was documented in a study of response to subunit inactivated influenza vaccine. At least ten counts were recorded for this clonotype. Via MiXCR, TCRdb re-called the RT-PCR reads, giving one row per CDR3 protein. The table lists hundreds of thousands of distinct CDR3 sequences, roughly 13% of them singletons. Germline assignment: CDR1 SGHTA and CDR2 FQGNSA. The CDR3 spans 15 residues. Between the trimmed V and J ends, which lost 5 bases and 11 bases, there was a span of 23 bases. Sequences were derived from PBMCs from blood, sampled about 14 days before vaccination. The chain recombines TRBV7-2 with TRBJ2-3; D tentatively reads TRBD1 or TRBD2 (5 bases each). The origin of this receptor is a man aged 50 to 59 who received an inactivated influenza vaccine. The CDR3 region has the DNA TGTGCCAGCAGCGTACGGGACCGACAATATTCTGGGCAGTATTTT. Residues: CASSVRDRQYSGQYF.